This note documents a single T cell receptor beta chain sequence. The data were obtained in a study of blood T cell repertoires in COVID-19. Study-level background: Acute and convalescent COVID-19 specimens originated in the United States, Italy and Spain. Sources were T cells, B-cell-depleted T cells, or PBMCs; the material itself was cDNA or gDNA.

Germline V gene sequence: CDR1 SGHNT, CDR2 YENEEA. The V and J ends lost 4 bases and 1 base, in that order; junction bases with no gene match: 9. The CDR3 runs 17 residues. In the study's own analysis: Researchers report that nucleated cell counts were estimated from reference gene primer amplification. TCRdb's table, derived via immunoSEQ multiplex PCR, lists solely in-frame clones and lacks some. V and J calls and clone size follow that table, whereas D and trimming were derived from the DNA. This sample has roughly 170,000 clones, with less than 85% found just once. The sample was peripheral blood. The J gene is TRBJ2-2, the V gene TRBV11-3; 7 positions agree with TRBD2. The origin of this receptor is a woman older than 75 with acute or convalescent COVID-19. The chain's CDR3 is CASSYGFRGENTGELFF. The DNA for the CDR3 is TGTGCCAGCAGCTATGGTTTTCGGGGGGAGAACACCGGGGAGCTGTTTTTT.